This T cell receptor (beta chain) is drawn from a study of OX40 agonist ivuxolimab in advanced cancers. The protocol was immunoSEQ multiplex PCR, while the TCRdb copy is restricted to in-frame clones and leaves out a portion. This sample has roughly 30,000 clones, with 90% to 95% found just once. Deletions cut 1 base from V and 0 bases from J, with 1 base between. CDR1 SNHLY and CDR2 FYNNEI come from the germline V gene. This CDR3 is 13 amino acids long. Sequencing was performed on CD4+ or CD8+ T cells sorted from blood, taken in a trial of the OX40 agonist ivuxolimab. This chain uses TRBV2 with TRBJ1-5, with D unclear. This receptor was obtained from an adult with an advanced solid tumor such as melanoma, head and neck, liver or kidney cancer. CDR3 DNA: TGTGCCAGCAGTGAAGGTAGCAATCAGCCCCAGCATTTT. Its translation is CASSEGSNQPQHF.